The rows below give T cell receptor beta chains drawn from one sample of a study of CD8 T cells in Susac syndrome. In TCRdb, the immunoSEQ multiplex PCR reads were re-called with MiXCR into one record per CDR3 protein. Of approximately 150,000 distinct CDR3 sequences in the sample, around 93% are singletons; the top ten hold 0.09% to 0.095%. Sample: CD4+ T cells from PBMCs. These receptor sequences come from a human donor with multiple sclerosis. The CDR3 runs from the conserved cysteine through the conserved F or W. A D gene is named only where the DNA matches it firmly.

CDR3 DNA: TGTGCCAGCAGTTTTCGGGGACTAGCGGGAGCGGGCTCCTACAATGAGCAGTTCTTC; CDR3 protein: CASSFRGLAGAGSYNEQFF; D gene: TRBD2; J gene: TRBJ2-1; V gene: TRBV12-3/TRBV12-4
CDR3 DNA: TGTGCCAGCAGTGACTTTCGAGCGGGTAGATACGAGCAGTACTTC; CDR3 protein: CASSDFRAGRYEQYF; D gene: -; J gene: TRBJ2-7; V gene: TRBV2
CDR3 DNA: TGTGCCAGCAGGGCCCGGGGGGCTGGCAATCAGCCCCAGCATTTT; CDR3 protein: CASRARGAGNQPQHF; D gene: -; J gene: TRBJ1-5; V gene: TRBV6-1
CDR3 DNA: TGTGCCAGCAGCTTAACAGGGACTAGCGGGGGGGAGCAGTTCTTC; CDR3 protein: CASSLTGTSGGEQFF; D gene: TRBD2; J gene: TRBJ2-1; V gene: TRBV11-3
CDR3 DNA: TGCGCCAGCAGCCGTCGGGACAGAATCGACACCGGGGAGCTGTTTTTT; CDR3 protein: CASSRRDRIDTGELFF; D gene: TRBD1; J gene: TRBJ2-2; V gene: TRBV5-1
CDR3 DNA: TGCAGTGCTGGAACAGCTACTAACTATGGCTACACCTTC; CDR3 protein: CSAGTATNYGYTF; D gene: -; J gene: TRBJ1-2; V gene: TRBV20-1
CDR3 DNA: TGTGCCAGCAGTTTACGGAGATGGAGGGAGAGATTCGAGCAGTACTTC; CDR3 protein: CASSLRRWRERFEQYF; D gene: -; J gene: TRBJ2-7; V gene: TRBV28
CDR3 DNA: TGTGCCAGCAAAGAAACAGGGGGCGGGGAGACCCAGTACTTC; CDR3 protein: CASKETGGGETQYF; D gene: TRBD1; J gene: TRBJ2-5; V gene: TRBV28
CDR3 DNA: TGTGCCAGCAGTGGAGATACGCAGTATTTT; CDR3 protein: CASSGDTQYF; D gene: -; J gene: TRBJ2-3; V gene: TRBV6-2/TRBV6-3
CDR3 DNA: TGTGCCACTAGGGAAGGGACTGAAGCTTTCTTT; CDR3 protein: CATREGTEAFF; D gene: -; J gene: TRBJ1-1; V gene: TRBV24-1
CDR3 DNA: TGTGCCAGTAGTGGGGATTGGAGCTATGAGCAGTTCTTC; CDR3 protein: CASSGDWSYEQFF; D gene: -; J gene: TRBJ2-1; V gene: TRBV19
CDR3 DNA: TGTGCCGGGGGACAGCCTGGCACCATATATTTT; CDR3 protein: CAGGQPGTIYF; D gene: TRBD1; J gene: TRBJ1-3; V gene: TRBV30
CDR3 DNA: TGCAGTGCTAGAGATGGAACCTGGGCAGGACGTGGCTACACCTTC; CDR3 protein: CSARDGTWAGRGYTF; D gene: -; J gene: TRBJ1-2; V gene: TRBV20-1
CDR3 DNA: TGCAGCGTTGAAGATCTTCGGGATGAGCAGTTCTTC; CDR3 protein: CSVEDLRDEQFF; D gene: -; J gene: TRBJ2-1; V gene: TRBV29-1
CDR3 DNA: TGTGCCAGCAGTTACAGCGTAGACTATGGCTACACCTTC; CDR3 protein: CASSYSVDYGYTF; D gene: -; J gene: TRBJ1-2; V gene: TRBV6-5
CDR3 DNA: TGCAGTGCTAACCCTCGGGCGGGAGCTCAAGATACGCAGTATTTT; CDR3 protein: CSANPRAGAQDTQYF; D gene: TRBD2; J gene: TRBJ2-3; V gene: TRBV20-1
CDR3 DNA: TGTGCCAGCAGTGTCGGGACAGCCAGCAATCAGCCCCAGCATTTT; CDR3 protein: CASSVGTASNQPQHF; D gene: TRBD1; J gene: TRBJ1-5; V gene: TRBV12-3/TRBV12-4
CDR3 DNA: TGTGCTAGTGGTTTTATAACAAGCAATCAGCCCCAGCATTTT; CDR3 protein: CASGFITSNQPQHF; D gene: -; J gene: TRBJ1-5; V gene: TRBV12-5
CDR3 DNA: TGCAGTGCTAGAGATTTTGGCGGGGTCTCCTACAATGAGCAGTTCTTC; CDR3 protein: CSARDFGGVSYNEQFF; D gene: -; J gene: TRBJ2-1; V gene: TRBV20-1